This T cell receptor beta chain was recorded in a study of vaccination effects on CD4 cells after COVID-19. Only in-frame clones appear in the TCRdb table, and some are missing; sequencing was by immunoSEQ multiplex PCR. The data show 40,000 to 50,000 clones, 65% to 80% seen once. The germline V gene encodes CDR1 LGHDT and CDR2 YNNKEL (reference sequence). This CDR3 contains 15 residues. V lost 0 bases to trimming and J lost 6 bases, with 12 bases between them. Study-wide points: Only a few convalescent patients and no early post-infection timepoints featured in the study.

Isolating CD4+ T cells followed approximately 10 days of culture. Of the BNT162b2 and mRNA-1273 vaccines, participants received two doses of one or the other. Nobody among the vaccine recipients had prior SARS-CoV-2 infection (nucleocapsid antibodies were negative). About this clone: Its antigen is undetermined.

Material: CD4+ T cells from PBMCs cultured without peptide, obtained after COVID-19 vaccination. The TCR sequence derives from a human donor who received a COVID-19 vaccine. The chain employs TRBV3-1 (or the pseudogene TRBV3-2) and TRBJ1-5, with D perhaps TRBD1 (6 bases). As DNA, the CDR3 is TGTGCCAGCAGCCAAGATAGACAGGTGGGTCAGCCCCAGCATTTT. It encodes CASSQDRQVGQPQHF.